This T cell receptor (beta chain) was recovered during a study of T cells in localized non-small cell lung cancer. Study outcomes and limitations: Because sequencing included only one region (of the tumor), heterogeneity remains possible.

Notes on this clone: Its antigen remains unknown.

Sequencing used immunoSEQ multiplex PCR; TCRdb keeps in-frame clones, though not all of them. This table has some 50,000 clones, over 80% appearing once. This receptor was identified in a man aged 40 to 75 with stage III lung adenocarcinoma. The sample here was peripheral blood mononuclear cells, taken before any cancer treatment.

CDR3 in amino acids: CASSGVDYRYEQYF. CDR3 coding DNA: TGTGCCAGCAGTGGAGTGGACTACCGCTACGAGCAGTACTTC. This chain uses TRBV2 with TRBJ2-7; D may be TRBD2 (6 bases). The V gene's germline CDR1 is SNHLY and CDR2 FYNNEI. CDR3 length: 14 residues. Trimming removed 4 bases at V and 3 bases at J, with 13 bases between. Based on the CDR3 plus reference TRBV2 and TRBJ2-7, the full variable domain is EPEVTQTPSHQVTQMGQEVILRCVPISNHLYFYWYRQILGQKVEFLVSFYNNEISEKSEIFDDQFSVERPDGSNFTLKIRSTKLEDSAMYFCASSGVDYRYEQYFGPGTRLTVT.